This TCR beta chain was sequenced during a study of cytomegalovirus exposure and HLA in healthy donors. Study outcomes and limitations: According to the study, roughly 160 TCR beta chains were cytomegalovirus-associated.

V lost 3 bases, J lost 7 bases, and 6 bases lay in between. This CDR3 has 12 amino acids. Per germline, CDR1 PRHDT and CDR2 FYEKMQ (reference sequence). Clones were sequenced by immunoSEQ multiplex PCR, and TCRdb holds only the in-frame ones, with some missing. The sample has around 150,000 clones, over 85% seen once. Notes on this clone: Its target is unknown.

Sequencing used PBMCs. The chain employs TRBV13 and TRBJ2-2, with unresolved D. The origin of this receptor is a young man in good health and CMV-seropositive. The CDR3 DNA reads TGTGCCAGCAGCTTGCGGTTCGGGGAGCTGTTTTTT. It specifies CASSLRFGELFF.